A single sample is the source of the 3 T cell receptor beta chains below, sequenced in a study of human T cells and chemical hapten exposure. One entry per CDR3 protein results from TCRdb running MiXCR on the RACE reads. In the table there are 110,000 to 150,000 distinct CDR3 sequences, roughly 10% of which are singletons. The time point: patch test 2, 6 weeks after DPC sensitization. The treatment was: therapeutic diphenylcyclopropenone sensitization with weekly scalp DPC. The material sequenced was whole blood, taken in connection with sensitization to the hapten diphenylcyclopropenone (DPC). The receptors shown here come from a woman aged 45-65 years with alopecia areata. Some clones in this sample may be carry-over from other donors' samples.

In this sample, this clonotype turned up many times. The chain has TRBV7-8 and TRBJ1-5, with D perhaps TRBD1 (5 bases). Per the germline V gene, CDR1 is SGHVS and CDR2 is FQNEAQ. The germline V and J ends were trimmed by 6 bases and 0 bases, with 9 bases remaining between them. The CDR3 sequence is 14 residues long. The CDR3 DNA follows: TGTGCCAGCAGTGGACACTTTAGCAATCAGCCCCAGCATTTT. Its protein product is CASSGHFSNQPQHF.

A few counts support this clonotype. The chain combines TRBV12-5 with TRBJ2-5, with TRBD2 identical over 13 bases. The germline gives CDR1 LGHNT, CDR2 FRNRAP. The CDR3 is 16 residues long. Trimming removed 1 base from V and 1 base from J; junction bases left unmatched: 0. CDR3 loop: CASGLGLAGGQETQYF. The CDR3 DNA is TGTGCTAGTGGTTTGGGACTAGCGGGGGGCCAAGAGACCCAGTACTTC.

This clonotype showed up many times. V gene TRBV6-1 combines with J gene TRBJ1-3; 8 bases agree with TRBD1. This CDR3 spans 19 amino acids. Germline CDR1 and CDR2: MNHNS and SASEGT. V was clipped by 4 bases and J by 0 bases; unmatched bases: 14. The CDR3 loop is CASSARTGQGFGSGNTIYF. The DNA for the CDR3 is TGTGCCAGCAGTGCCCGGACAGGACAGGGTTTCGGCTCTGGAAACACCATATATTTT.